The rows below give T cell receptor beta chains drawn from one sample of a study of blood T cell repertoires in COVID-19. Libraries were prepared by immunoSEQ multiplex PCR; TCRdb keeps only in-frame clonotypes and omits some of them. The profile shows 450,000 to 600,000 clones, about nine tenths of them singletons. The sample taken for sequencing was PBMCs or T cells enriched from blood (not recorded which). The receptors shown here come from a woman aged 18-30 years who had recovered from COVID-19. Each CDR3 is given with its conserved first and last residue. A D gene is named only where the DNA matches it firmly. Clone size is shown for a subset of rows, as once, few, many or a class of expanded clone.

abundance,d_gene,v_gene,j_gene,CDR3aa,CDR3nt
-,TRBD1,TRBV27,TRBJ1-6,CASSSTGQTNSPLHF,TGTGCCAGCAGTTCTACGGGACAGACTAATTCACCCCTCCACTTT
-,-,TRBV14,TRBJ1-1,CASSQVRGRAFF,TGTGCCAGCAGCCAAGTAAGAGGGAGGGCTTTCTTT
-,TRBD1,TRBV9,TRBJ1-5,CASSPTGATGQPQHF,TGTGCCAGCAGCCCAACAGGGGCCACGGGTCAGCCCCAGCATTTT
-,-,TRBV4-1,TRBJ1-2,CASSQSTGNYGYTF,TGCGCCAGCAGCCAATCTACAGGGAACTATGGCTACACCTTC
-,-,TRBV5-8,TRBJ2-2,CASSRGVGELFF,TGTGCCAGCAGCAGGGGTGTCGGGGAGCTGTTTTTT
-,TRBD1,TRBV7-8,TRBJ1-5,CASSLYRDRVSGDNQPQHF,TGTGCCAGCAGCTTATACCGGGACAGGGTGAGTGGTGACAATCAGCCCCAGCATTTT
-,TRBD1,TRBV2,TRBJ1-5,CASNGQGAGQPQHF,TGTGCCAGCAACGGACAGGGGGCAGGTCAGCCCCAGCATTTT
-,-,TRBV5-4,TRBJ2-3,CASSPGLADTQYF,TGTGCCAGCAGCCCCGGGTTGGCGGATACGCAGTATTTT
-,-,TRBV9,TRBJ1-3,CASSVGQSSGNTIYF,TGTGCCAGCAGCGTCGGACAGAGCTCTGGAAACACCATATATTTT
few,-,TRBV27,TRBJ2-7,CASSFGYEQYF,TGTGCCAGCAGTTTCGGGTACGAGCAGTACTTC
-,TRBD1,TRBV7-9,TRBJ1-4,CASSLQTGADGEKLFF,TGTGCCAGCAGCTTACAGACAGGGGCGGATGGGGAAAAACTGTTTTTT
once,TRBD2,TRBV9,TRBJ2-5,CASSVSGSGGAETQYF,TGTGCCAGCAGCGTTTCGGGTAGCGGGGGTGCAGAGACCCAGTACTTC
-,-,TRBV7-9,TRBJ1-3,CASSARAGSSGNTIYF,TGTGCCAGCAGCGCCAGGGCGGGGAGCTCTGGAAACACCATATATTTT
-,-,TRBV2,TRBJ1-3,CASSEDGGSGNTIYF,TGTGCCAGCAGTGAAGACGGGGGTTCCGGAAACACCATATATTTT
-,-,TRBV4-1,TRBJ2-3,CASSQEYGPPTDTQYF,TGCGCCAGCAGCCAAGAATACGGTCCCCCAACAGATACGCAGTATTTT
-,TRBD1,TRBV2,TRBJ1-2,CASSPVDRGIGYTF,TGTGCCAGCAGCCCCGTCGACAGGGGAATTGGCTACACCTTC
-,TRBD1,TRBV19,TRBJ2-7,CASSARQGLYEQYF,TGTGCCAGTAGTGCCCGACAGGGTCTCTACGAGCAGTACTTC
few,-,TRBV10-3,TRBJ1-1,CASKDSREGGTEAFF,TGTGCCAGTAAAGATTCAAGGGAGGGGGGAACTGAAGCTTTCTTT
-,-,TRBV27,TRBJ1-6,CASSLGGLPNSPLHF,TGTGCCAGCAGTTTAGGGGGACTTCCCAATTCACCCCTCCACTTT
-,-,TRBV6-5,TRBJ1-4,CASSSNEKLFF,TGTGCCAGCAGTTCGAATGAAAAACTGTTTTTT
-,TRBD1,TRBV5-5,TRBJ2-7,CASGDPGGGEQYF,TGTGCCAGCGGAGACCCAGGGGGCGGCGAGCAGTACTTC
-,TRBD2,TRBV28,TRBJ2-7,CASTGREYEQYF,TGTGCCAGCACCGGGAGGGAATACGAGCAGTACTTC
-,-,TRBV5-1,TRBJ1-1,CASSPAGGNTEAFF,TGCGCCAGCAGCCCCGCGGGGGGGAACACTGAAGCTTTCTTT
once,TRBD1,TRBV5-1,TRBJ1-4,CAIRPGQAHLATNEKLFF,TGCGCCATCCGACCGGGACAGGCTCACCTTGCAACTAATGAAAAACTGTTTTTT
-,TRBD2,TRBV30,TRBJ2-3,CAWSWGGNTDTQYF,TGTGCCTGGAGTTGGGGGGGGAACACAGATACGCAGTATTTT
few,-,TRBV19,TRBJ1-5,CASSIATPDQPQHF,TGTGCCAGTAGTATCGCCACTCCGGATCAGCCCCAGCATTTT
-,TRBD1,TRBV19,TRBJ1-1,CASRGTGRGMNTEAFF,TGTGCCAGTAGGGGGACAGGGAGGGGGATGAACACTGAAGCTTTCTTT
-,TRBD1,TRBV18,TRBJ1-1,CASSPGTGAPNTEAFF,TGTGCCAGCTCACCAGGGACAGGCGCACCGAACACTGAAGCTTTCTTT
-,-,TRBV27,TRBJ1-3,CASSSERSRAPLYF,TGTGCCAGCAGTTCAGAGAGGTCCAGGGCGCCTCTATATTTT
-,TRBD1,TRBV7-9,TRBJ1-1,CASAGTVNTEAFF,TGTGCCAGCGCCGGGACAGTGAACACTGAAGCTTTCTTT
-,-,TRBV5-1,TRBJ2-5,CASSLMSGRGGETQYF,TGCGCCAGCAGCTTGATGAGCGGCAGGGGTGGGGAGACCCAGTACTTC
-,-,TRBV7-9,TRBJ1-1,CASSSSRGGTEAFF,TGTGCCAGCAGCTCATCACGGGGAGGCACTGAAGCTTTCTTT